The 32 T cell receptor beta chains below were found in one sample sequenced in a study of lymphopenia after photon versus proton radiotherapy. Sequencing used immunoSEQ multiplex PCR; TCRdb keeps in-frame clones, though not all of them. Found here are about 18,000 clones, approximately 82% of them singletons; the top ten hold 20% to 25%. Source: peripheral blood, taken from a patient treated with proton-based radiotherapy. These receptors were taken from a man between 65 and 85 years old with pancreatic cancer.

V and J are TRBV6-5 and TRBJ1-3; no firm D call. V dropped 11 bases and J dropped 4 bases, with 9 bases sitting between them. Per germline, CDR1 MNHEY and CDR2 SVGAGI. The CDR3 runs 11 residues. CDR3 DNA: TGTGCCTGCAAGACAGGAAACACCATATATTTT. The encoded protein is CACKTGNTIYF.

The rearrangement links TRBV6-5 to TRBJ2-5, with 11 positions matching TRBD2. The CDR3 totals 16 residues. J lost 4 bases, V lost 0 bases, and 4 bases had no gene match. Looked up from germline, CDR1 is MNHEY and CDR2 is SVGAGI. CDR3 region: CASSYSLAGVPETQYF. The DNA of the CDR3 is TGTGCCAGCAGTTACTCACTAGCGGGAGTTCCAGAGACCCAGTACTTC.

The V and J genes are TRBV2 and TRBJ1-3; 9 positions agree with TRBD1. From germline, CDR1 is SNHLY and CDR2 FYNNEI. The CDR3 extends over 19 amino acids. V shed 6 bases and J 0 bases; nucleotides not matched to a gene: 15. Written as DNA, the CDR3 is TGTGCCAGCAGAGCGGGACAGGGATCTTTTTCCCCCTCTGGAAACACCATATATTTT. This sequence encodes CASRAGQGSFSPSGNTIYF.

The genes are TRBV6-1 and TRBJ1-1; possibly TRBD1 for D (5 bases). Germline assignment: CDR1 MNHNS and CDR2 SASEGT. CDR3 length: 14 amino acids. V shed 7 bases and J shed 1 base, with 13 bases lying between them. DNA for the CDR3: TGTGCCAGCAACCGACAGTCAAGGAACACTGAAGCTTTCTTT. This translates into CASNRQSRNTEAFF.

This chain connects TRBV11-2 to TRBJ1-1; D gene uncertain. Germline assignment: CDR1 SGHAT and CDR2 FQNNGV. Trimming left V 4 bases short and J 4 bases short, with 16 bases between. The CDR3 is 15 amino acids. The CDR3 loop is CASSSYGGRATEAFF. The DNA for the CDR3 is TGTGCCAGCAGCTCCTACGGCGGGCGGGCCACTGAAGCTTTCTTT.

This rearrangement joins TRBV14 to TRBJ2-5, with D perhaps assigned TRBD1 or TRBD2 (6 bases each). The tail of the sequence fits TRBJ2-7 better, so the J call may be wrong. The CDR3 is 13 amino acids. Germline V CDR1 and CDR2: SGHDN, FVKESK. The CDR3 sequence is CASSGGLRYEQYF. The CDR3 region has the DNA TGTGCCAGCAGCGGGGGGCTTAGATACGAGCAGTACTTC.

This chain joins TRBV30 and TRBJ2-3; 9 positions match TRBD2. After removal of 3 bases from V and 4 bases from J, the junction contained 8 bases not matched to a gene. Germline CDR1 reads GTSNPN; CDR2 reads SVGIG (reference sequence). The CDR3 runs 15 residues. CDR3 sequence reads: CAWSEKRGAPDTQYF. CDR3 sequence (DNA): TGTGCCTGGAGCGAAAAGCGGGGGGCCCCAGATACGCAGTATTTT.

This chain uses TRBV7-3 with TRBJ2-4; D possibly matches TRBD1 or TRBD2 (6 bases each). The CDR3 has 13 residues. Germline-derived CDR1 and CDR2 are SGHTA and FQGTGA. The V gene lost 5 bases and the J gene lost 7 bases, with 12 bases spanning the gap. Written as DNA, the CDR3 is TGTGCCAGCAGCCCGGGGGCGGTTAACATTCAGTACTTC. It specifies CASSPGAVNIQYF.

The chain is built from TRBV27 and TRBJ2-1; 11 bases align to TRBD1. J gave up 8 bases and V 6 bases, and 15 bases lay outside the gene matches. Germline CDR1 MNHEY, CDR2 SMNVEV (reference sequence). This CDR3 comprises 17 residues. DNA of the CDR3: TGTGCCAGCAGCCGTACCCCTCCGGGACAGGGGGGCGATGAGCAGTTCTTC. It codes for CASSRTPPGQGGDEQFF.

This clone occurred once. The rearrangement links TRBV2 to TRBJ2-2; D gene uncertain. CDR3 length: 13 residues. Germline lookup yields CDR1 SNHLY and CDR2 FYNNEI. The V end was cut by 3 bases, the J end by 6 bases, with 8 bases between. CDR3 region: CASSDGYSGELFF. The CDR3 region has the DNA TGTGCCAGCAGTGACGGCTACTCCGGGGAGCTGTTTTTT.

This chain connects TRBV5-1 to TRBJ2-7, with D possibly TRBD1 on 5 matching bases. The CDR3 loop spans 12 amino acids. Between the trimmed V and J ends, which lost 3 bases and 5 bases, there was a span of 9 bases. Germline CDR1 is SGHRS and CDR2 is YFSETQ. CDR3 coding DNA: TGCGCCAGCAGCTGGGCAGGGCACGAGCAGTACTTC. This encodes CASSWAGHEQYF.

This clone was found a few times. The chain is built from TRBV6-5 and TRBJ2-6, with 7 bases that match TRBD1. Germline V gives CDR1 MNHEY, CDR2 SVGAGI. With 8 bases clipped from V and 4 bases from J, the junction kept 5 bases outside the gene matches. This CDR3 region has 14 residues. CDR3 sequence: CASHRGSGANVLTF. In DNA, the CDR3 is TGTGCCAGCCACAGGGGCTCCGGGGCCAACGTCCTGACTTTC.

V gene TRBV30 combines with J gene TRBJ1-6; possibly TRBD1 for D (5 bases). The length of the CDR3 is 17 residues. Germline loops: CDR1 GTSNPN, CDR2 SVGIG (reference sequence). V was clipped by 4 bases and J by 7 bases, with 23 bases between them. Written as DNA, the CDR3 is TGTGCCTGGACCCGCATTGGGGCAGGGTACCTCAATTCACCCCTCCACTTT. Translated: CAWTRIGAGYLNSPLHF.

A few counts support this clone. The CDR3 loop reads CASTIPGGVNQPQHF. CDR3 coding DNA: TGTGCCAGTACCATCCCGGGGGGAGTCAATCAGCCCCAGCATTTT. This chain connects TRBV19 to TRBJ1-5; D is possibly TRBD1 (5 bases). Trimming cost V 7 bases and J 3 bases, with 16 bases left between them. The CDR3 contains 15 residues. Germline V gives CDR1 LNHDA, CDR2 SQIVND (reference sequence). The full variable domain, completed using reference TRBV19 and TRBJ1-5, is DGGITQSPKYLFRKEGQNVTLSCEQNLNHDAMYWYRQDPGQGLRLIYYSQIVNDFQKGDIAEGYSVSREKKESFPLTVTSAQKNPTAFYLCASTIPGGVNQPQHFGDGTRLSIL.

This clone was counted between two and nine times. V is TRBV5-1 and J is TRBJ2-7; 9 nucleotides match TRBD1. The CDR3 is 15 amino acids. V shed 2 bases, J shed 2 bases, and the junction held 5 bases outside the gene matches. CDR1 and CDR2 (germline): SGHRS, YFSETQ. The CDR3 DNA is TGCGCCAGCAGCTTAGCCGGGACAGGGCCCTACGAGCAGTACTTC. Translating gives CASSLAGTGPYEQYF.

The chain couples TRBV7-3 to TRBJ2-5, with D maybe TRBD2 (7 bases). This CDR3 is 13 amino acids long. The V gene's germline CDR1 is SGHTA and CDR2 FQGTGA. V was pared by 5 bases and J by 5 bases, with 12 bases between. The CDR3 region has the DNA TGTGCCAGCAGCCTCAGGGGAGGGGAGACCCAGTACTTC. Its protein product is CASSLRGGETQYF. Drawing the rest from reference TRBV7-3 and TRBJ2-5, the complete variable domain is GAGVSQTPSNKVTEKGKYVELRCDPISGHTALYWYRQSLGQGPEFLIYFQGTGAADDSGLPNDRFFAVRPEGSVSTLKIQRTERGDSAVYLCASSLRGGETQYFGPGTRLLVL.

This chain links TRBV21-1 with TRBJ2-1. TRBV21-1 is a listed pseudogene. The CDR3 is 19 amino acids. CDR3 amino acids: CASSKVRDPGTLGYNEQFF. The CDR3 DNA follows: TGTGCCAGCAGCAAAGTGAGGGACCCGGGGACCCTAGGGTACAATGAGCAGTTCTTC.

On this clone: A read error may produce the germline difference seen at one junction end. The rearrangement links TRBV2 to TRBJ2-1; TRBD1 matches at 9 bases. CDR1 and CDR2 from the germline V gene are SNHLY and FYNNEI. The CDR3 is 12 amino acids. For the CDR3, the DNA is TGTGCCAGCAGCTATCCCGGGACAGGGTTGATCTTC. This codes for CASSYPGTGLIF. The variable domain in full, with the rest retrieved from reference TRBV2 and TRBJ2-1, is EPEVTQTPSHQVTQMGQEVILRCVPISNHLYFYWYRQILGQKVEFLVSFYNNEISEKSEIFDDQFSVERPDGSNFTLKIRSTKLEDSAMYFCASSYPGTGLIFGPGTRLTVL.

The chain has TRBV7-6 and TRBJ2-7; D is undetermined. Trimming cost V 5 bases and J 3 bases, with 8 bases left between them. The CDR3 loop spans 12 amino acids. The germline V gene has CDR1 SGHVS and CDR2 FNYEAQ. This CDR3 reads CASSQGDYEQYF. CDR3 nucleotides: TGTGCCAGCAGCCAAGGAGACTACGAGCAGTACTTC.

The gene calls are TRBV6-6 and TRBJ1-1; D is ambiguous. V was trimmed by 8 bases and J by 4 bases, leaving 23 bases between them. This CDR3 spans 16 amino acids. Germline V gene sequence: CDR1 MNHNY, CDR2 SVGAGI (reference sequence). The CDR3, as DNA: TGTGCCAGCGATTCTAGGCGGACCGATTGGAGCACTGAAGCTTTCTTT. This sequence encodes CASDSRRTDWSTEAFF.

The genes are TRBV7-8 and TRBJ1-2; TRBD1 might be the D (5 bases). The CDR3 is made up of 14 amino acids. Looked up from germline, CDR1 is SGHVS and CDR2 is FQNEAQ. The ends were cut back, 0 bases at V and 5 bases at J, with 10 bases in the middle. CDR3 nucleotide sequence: TGTGCCAGCAGCTTAGCTGGGGGGGAATATGGCTACACCTTC. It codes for CASSLAGGEYGYTF. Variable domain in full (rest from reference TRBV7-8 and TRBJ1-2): GAGVSQSPRYKVAKRGQDVALRCDPISGHVSLFWYQQALGQGPEFLTYFQNEAQLDKSGLPSDRFFAERPEGSVSTLKIQRTQQEDSAVYLCASSLAGGEYGYTFGSGTRLTVV.

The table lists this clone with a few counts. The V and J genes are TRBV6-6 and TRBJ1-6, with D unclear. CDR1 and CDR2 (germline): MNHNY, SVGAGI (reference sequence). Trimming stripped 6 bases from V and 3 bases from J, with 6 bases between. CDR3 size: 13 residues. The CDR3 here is CASSKDYNSPLHF. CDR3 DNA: TGTGCCAGCAGCAAGGACTATAATTCACCCCTCCACTTT.

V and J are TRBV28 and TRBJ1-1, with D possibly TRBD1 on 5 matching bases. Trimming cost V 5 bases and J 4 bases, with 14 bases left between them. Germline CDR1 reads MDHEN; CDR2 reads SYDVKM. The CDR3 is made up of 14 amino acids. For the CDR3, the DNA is TGTGCCAGCAGTCCTCTCGTGGGGGGCACTGAAGCTTTCTTT. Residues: CASSPLVGGTEAFF.

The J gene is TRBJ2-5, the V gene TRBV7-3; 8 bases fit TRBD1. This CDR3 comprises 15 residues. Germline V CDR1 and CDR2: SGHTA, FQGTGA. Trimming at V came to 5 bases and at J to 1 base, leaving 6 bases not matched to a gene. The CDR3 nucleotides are TGTGCCAGCAGCCCAGCTACAGGGGGCCAAGAGACCCAGTACTTC. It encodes CASSPATGGQETQYF.

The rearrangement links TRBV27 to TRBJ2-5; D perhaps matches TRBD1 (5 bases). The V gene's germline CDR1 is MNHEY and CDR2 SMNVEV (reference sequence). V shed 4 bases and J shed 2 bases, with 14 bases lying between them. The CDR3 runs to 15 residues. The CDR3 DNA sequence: TGTGCCAGCAGTTCCCGACAGATAACACAAGAGACCCAGTACTTC. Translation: CASSSRQITQETQYF.

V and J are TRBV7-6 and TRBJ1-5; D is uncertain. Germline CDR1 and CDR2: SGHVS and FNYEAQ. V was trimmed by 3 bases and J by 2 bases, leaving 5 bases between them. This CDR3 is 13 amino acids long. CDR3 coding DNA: TGTGCCAGCAGCTTGCGGGGCAATCAGCCCCAGCATTTT. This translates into CASSLRGNQPQHF.

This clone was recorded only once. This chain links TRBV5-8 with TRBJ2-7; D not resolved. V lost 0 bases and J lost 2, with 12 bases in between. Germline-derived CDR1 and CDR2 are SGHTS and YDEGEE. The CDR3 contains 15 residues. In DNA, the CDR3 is TGTGCCAGCAGCTTGGAAGGGCAGGCGGCCTACGAGCAGTACTTC. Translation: CASSLEGQAAYEQYF. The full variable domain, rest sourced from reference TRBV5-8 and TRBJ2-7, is EAGVTQSPTHLIKTRGQQATLRCSPISGHTSVYWYQQALGLGLQFLLWYDEGEERNRGNFPPRFSGRQFPNYSSELNVNALELEDSALYLCASSLEGQAAYEQYFGPGTRLTVT.

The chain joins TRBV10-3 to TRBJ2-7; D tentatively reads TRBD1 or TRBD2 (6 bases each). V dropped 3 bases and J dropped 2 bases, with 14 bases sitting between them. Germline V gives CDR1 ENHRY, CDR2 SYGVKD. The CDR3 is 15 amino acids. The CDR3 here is CAISDTGAPTYEQYF. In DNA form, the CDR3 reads TGTGCCATCAGTGACACGGGGGCACCCACCTACGAGCAGTACTTC.

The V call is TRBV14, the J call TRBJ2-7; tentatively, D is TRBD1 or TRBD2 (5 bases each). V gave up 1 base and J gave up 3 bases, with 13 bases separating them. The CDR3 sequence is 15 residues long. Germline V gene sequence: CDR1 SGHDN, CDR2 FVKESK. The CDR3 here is CASSQASGTFYEQYF. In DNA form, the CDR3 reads TGTGCCAGCAGCCAAGCTTCCGGGACCTTCTACGAGCAGTACTTC.

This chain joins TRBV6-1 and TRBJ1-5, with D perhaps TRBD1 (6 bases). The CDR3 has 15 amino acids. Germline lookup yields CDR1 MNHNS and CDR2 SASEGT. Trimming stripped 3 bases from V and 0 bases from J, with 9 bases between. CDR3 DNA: TGTGCCAGCAGTGACAGGGGCAATAGCAATCAGCCCCAGCATTTT. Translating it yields CASSDRGNSNQPQHF.

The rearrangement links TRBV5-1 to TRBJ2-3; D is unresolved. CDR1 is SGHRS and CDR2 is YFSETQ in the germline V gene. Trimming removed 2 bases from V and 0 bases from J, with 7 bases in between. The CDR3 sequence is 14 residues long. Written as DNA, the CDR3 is TGCGCCAGCAGCTTCGGTAGGAGCACAGATACGCAGTATTTT. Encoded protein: CASSFGRSTDTQYF.

The CDR3: CASSLTRTGEKLFF. DNA for the CDR3: TGTGCCAGCAGTTTAACCCGGACAGGTGAAAAACTGTTTTTT. The gene calls are TRBV11-1 and TRBJ1-4; 7 positions agree with TRBD1. Germline CDR1 and CDR2: SGHAT and FQDESV (reference sequence). This CDR3 contains 14 residues. The V segment lost 6 bases and the J segment 7 bases; nucleotides outside the gene matches: 8.